The 18 T cell receptor beta chains given below trace back to one sample, sequenced in a study of T-cell memory formation after mild COVID-19. TCRdb re-called the 5' RACE reads with MiXCR, one entry per CDR3 protein. The data hold about 260,000 distinct CDR3 sequences, with approximately 8% observed a single time. Sequenced: PBMCs or a T cell subset sorted from them (not recorded which). The receptors derive from a man between 18 and 29 years old who had mild COVID-19 (a few samples of this study predate the infection). Cell type and time point are not known.

The table lists this clonotype with a few counts. The V and J genes are TRBV12-3 or TRBV12-4 and TRBJ2-7; 8 bases are a match to TRBD1. This CDR3 is built from 15 residues. The V and J ends lost 2 bases and 0 bases, in that order; junction bases with no gene match: 3. The CDR3, as DNA: TGTGCCAGCAGTTTACGGACAGGGAGCTCCTACGAGCAGTACTTC. Translated: CASSLRTGSSYEQYF.

This clonotype was detected only a few times. The gene calls are TRBV7-8 and TRBJ1-1; 11 bases map to TRBD1. The germline gives CDR1 SGHVS, CDR2 FQNEAQ. This CDR3 has 15 residues. V was pared by 3 bases and J by 3 bases, with 3 bases of the junction left unmatched. This CDR3 is CASSLDRGLYTEAFF. Written as DNA, the CDR3 is TGTGCCAGCAGCTTGGACAGGGGGCTGTACACTGAAGCTTTCTTT.

This clonotype was counted ten times or more. This sequence joins TRBV7-2 and TRBJ2-7, with D perhaps TRBD2 (5 bases). This CDR3 is 14 amino acids long. CDR1 SGHTA and CDR2 FQGNSA come from the germline V gene. V gave up 5 bases and J gave up 3 bases, with 14 bases separating them. CDR3 sequence (DNA): TGTGCCAGCAGCACTCCGGGGAAAAGCTACGAGCAGTACTTC. This sequence encodes CASSTPGKSYEQYF.

This clonotype was detected ten times or more. The rearrangement links TRBV7-2 to TRBJ2-3, with D tentatively TRBD1 (6 bases). The V end lost 5 bases, the J end lost 0 bases, and 15 bases lay between the germline ends. The CDR3 sequence is 16 residues long. Germline-derived CDR1 and CDR2 are SGHTA and FQGNSA. The CDR3 sequence: CASSQPGTPSTDTQYF. CDR3 sequence (DNA): TGTGCCAGCAGCCAGCCCGGGACACCAAGCACAGATACGCAGTATTTT.

V usage is TRBV7-9 and J usage is TRBJ2-3; 10 positions match TRBD2. V shed 7 bases and J 6 bases; nucleotides not matched to a gene: 13. CDR3 size: 16 residues. Germline loops: CDR1 SEHNR, CDR2 FQNEAQ (reference sequence). The CDR3 region is CASTFWPGLALDTQYF. CDR3 in DNA: TGTGCCAGCACCTTTTGGCCGGGACTAGCGTTGGATACGCAGTATTTT.

This clonotype was seen only a few times. The CDR3 here is CATSNPGTSGIRQFF. CDR3 coding DNA: TGTGCCACCAGTAACCCCGGGACTAGCGGGATTCGGCAGTTCTTC. The rearrangement uses TRBV24-1 and TRBJ2-1; 13 bases fit TRBD2. Germline-derived CDR1 and CDR2 are KGHDR and SFDVKD. J lost 12 bases, V lost 6 bases, and 10 bases had no gene match. This CDR3 is 15 amino acids long.

The gene calls are TRBV7-2 and TRBJ2-5, with 7 bases that match TRBD2. After removal of 1 base from V and 7 bases from J, the junction contained 9 bases not matched to a gene. In germline, CDR1 is SGHTA, CDR2 FQGNSA. This CDR3 spans 15 amino acids. The CDR3 nucleotides are TGTGCCAGCAGCTTAGGATTAACTAGCGAAAGGACCCAGTACTTC. This gives the protein CASSLGLTSERTQYF.

This chain joins TRBV25-1 and TRBJ2-1; 9 bases line up with TRBD2. CDR3 length: 14 residues. J gave up 8 bases and V 3 bases, and 5 bases lay outside the gene matches. Per germline, CDR1 MGHDK and CDR2 SYGVNS. CDR3 sequence: CASSERGGRDEQFF. In DNA form, the CDR3 reads TGTGCCAGCAGTGAGCGGGGGGGCCGGGATGAGCAGTTCTTC.

This clonotype was seen more than once but under ten times. DNA for the CDR3: TGTGCCAGCAGCTTAGAGGCGGGGAAGAACACTGAAGCTTTCTTT. Translation: CASSLEAGKNTEAFF. This chain uses TRBV7-2 with TRBJ1-1; D is unclear. The CDR3 covers 15 residues. CDR1 is SGHTA and CDR2 is FQGNSA in the germline V gene. The ends were cut back, 1 base at V and 1 base at J, with 10 bases in the middle.

This chain joins TRBV5-6 and TRBJ2-3; D may be TRBD1 (5 bases). Germline loops: CDR1 SGHDT, CDR2 YYEEEE. Trimming stripped 3 bases from V and 2 bases from J, with 19 bases between. CDR3 size: 17 residues. This CDR3 reads CASSSPPVAGYTDTQYF. DNA of the CDR3: TGTGCCAGCAGCTCCCCCCCCGTGGCAGGGTACACAGATACGCAGTATTTT.

The CDR3 DNA sequence: TGTGCCAGCAGCCCGACTTCGACAGGGAGTGCTGAAGCTTTCTTT. Its protein is CASSPTSTGSAEAFF. The chain employs TRBV7-2 and TRBJ1-1; TRBD1 agrees at 7 bases. The germline CDR1 and CDR2 sequences are SGHTA and FQGNSA. With 5 bases clipped from V and 6 bases from J, the junction kept 12 bases outside the gene matches. CDR3 size: 15 residues.

This chain joins TRBV20-1 and TRBJ2-1; 9 bases map to TRBD2. Germline CDR1 is DFQATT and CDR2 is SNEGSKA (reference sequence). Trimming at V came to 0 bases and at J to 7 bases, leaving 4 bases not matched to a gene. The CDR3 contains 14 residues. The CDR3 region is CSAREGGGANEQFF. CDR3 DNA: TGCAGTGCTAGAGAGGGCGGGGGGGCAAATGAGCAGTTCTTC.

A word on this clonotype: One junction end does not reproduce the germline sequence, and a read error may be involved. This chain links TRBV20-1 with TRBJ2-1; 12 bases line up with TRBD2. In germline, CDR1 is DFQATT, CDR2 SNEGSKA (reference sequence). This CDR3 spans 14 amino acids. This CDR3 reads CSALTSGGPNQQFF. CDR3 DNA sequence: TGCAGTGCTTTAACTAGCGGGGGGCCCAATCAGCAGTTCTTC.

V and J are TRBV24-1 and TRBJ1-1; perhaps TRBD1 as D (6 bases). Between the trimmed V and J ends, which lost 4 bases and 8 bases, there was a span of 10 bases. Germline V gene sequence: CDR1 KGHDR, CDR2 SFDVKD. CDR3 size: 12 residues. CDR3 region: CATSDPGQEAFF. Written as DNA, the CDR3 is TGTGCCACCAGTGACCCTGGACAGGAAGCTTTCTTT.

V and J are TRBV7-6 and TRBJ2-3; the match to TRBD2 covers 8 bases. V shed 5 bases and J 6 bases; nucleotides not matched to a gene: 13. The CDR3 consists of 16 residues. Germline CDR1 SGHVS, CDR2 FNYEAQ. CDR3 in DNA: TGTGCCAGCAGCCCCTTCGCGGGGGGCCGCCGGGATACGCAGTATTTT. Translated: CASSPFAGGRRDTQYF. Full variable domain (rest looked up from reference TRBV7-6 and TRBJ2-3): GAGVSQSPRYKVTKRGQDVALRCDPISGHVSLYWYRQALGQGPEFLTYFNYEAQQDKSGLPNDRFSAERPEGSISTLTIQRTEQRDSAMYRCASSPFAGGRRDTQYFGPGTRLTVL.

This clonotype was counted at least ten times. V gene TRBV5-5 combines with J gene TRBJ2-1; 11 nucleotides align to TRBD2. The V gene's germline CDR1 is SGHKS and CDR2 YYEKEE (reference sequence). The CDR3 is 14 amino acids. V lost 2 bases, J lost 10 bases, and 5 bases stayed unmatched. As DNA, the CDR3 is TGTGCCAGCAGCTTACTAGCGGGGGAATTCGAGCAGTTCTTC. This translates into CASSLLAGEFEQFF.

This clonotype was seen at least ten times. This chain uses TRBV15 with TRBJ2-1, with D hard to call. Trimming removed 5 bases from V and 3 bases from J, with 8 bases in between. The CDR3 covers 13 residues. The germline gives CDR1 LNHNV, CDR2 YYDKDF (reference sequence). CDR3 residues: CATSSTGYNEQFF. CDR3 nucleotides: TGTGCCACCAGCTCCACTGGCTACAATGAGCAGTTCTTC.

At least ten counts were recorded for this clonotype. This chain connects TRBV6-5 to TRBJ1-2; D gene unclear. The CDR3 is 14 residues long. V shed 5 bases and J shed 8 bases, with 18 bases lying between them. Germline-derived CDR1 and CDR2 are MNHEY and SVGAGI. This CDR3 reads CASSQTGPSGGYTF. The CDR3 DNA reads TGTGCCAGCAGTCAAACCGGCCCCTCGGGAGGCTACACCTTC.